This T cell receptor beta chain was profiled in a study of T cell repertoires in cytomegalovirus infection. Study in general: Carrying CMV and the relevant HLA type showed in public TCR beta signatures.

TCRdb independently ran MiXCR on the reads; one entry per CDR3 protein. The sample includes roughly 240,000 distinct CDR3 sequences, approximately 7% seen only once; the top ten take about 6.5%. In its sample, this clonotype was seen many times. Antigen specificity is unknown. Germline assignment: CDR1 MNHEY and CDR2 SMNVEV (reference sequence). CDR3 length equals 15 residues. V lost 1 base and J lost 5, with 13 bases in between. General study results and limits: Using cumulative public TCR beta family frequency, the authors identified those who carried CMV together with the relevant HLA. HLA-C-restricted TCR beta clonotypes specific for CMV led the ex vivo response.

The specimen sequenced was PBMCs. The chain links TRBV27 to TRBJ2-3, with D perhaps matching TRBD1 (6 bases). The receptor was derived from a human donor in good health (CMV status not recorded). Some clones in this sample may be carry-over from other donors' samples. CDR3 loop: CASSLLSGAGDTQYF. The CDR3 DNA reads as TGTGCCAGCAGTTTATTATCAGGGGCAGGAGATACGCAGTATTTT.